This is a list of T cell receptor beta chains from one sample in a study of blood T cell repertoires in COVID-19. Clones were read by immunoSEQ multiplex PCR, and TCRdb kept only the in-frame ones, dropping some. The sample includes some 190,000 clones, more than 70% seen only once; the top ten take around 1.5%. The sample was peripheral blood. These receptor sequences come from a man aged 18-30 years with active or convalescent COVID-19. The conserved cysteine and the conserved F or W are not part of the CDR3 here. The order of the fields is CDR3 protein, J gene, V gene, clone size. Clone size is given for some rows only: seen once, a few or many times, or a class if the clone is expanded.

cdr3_aa: ASSGRVMEETQY
j_call: TRBJ2-5
v_call: TRBV6-4
clone_size: -

cdr3_aa: ASSDRKNSPLH
j_call: TRBJ1-6
v_call: TRBV25-1
clone_size: -

cdr3_aa: ADGRGAGWNIQY
j_call: TRBJ2-4
v_call: TRBV21-1
clone_size: -

cdr3_aa: ASSPSHVHTGYGYT
j_call: TRBJ1-2
v_call: TRBV4-3
clone_size: -

cdr3_aa: ASRNGLAGTDTQY
j_call: TRBJ2-3
v_call: TRBV5-4
clone_size: many

cdr3_aa: ASSLELTSGASDTQY
j_call: TRBJ2-3
v_call: TRBV5-1
clone_size: -

cdr3_aa: ASSLDGPSGANVLT
j_call: TRBJ2-6
v_call: TRBV5-1
clone_size: -

cdr3_aa: ASSSSGQGSYGYT
j_call: TRBJ1-2
v_call: TRBV5-1
clone_size: once

cdr3_aa: ASSFWVGTSRENTGELF
j_call: TRBJ2-2
v_call: TRBV7-9
clone_size: -

cdr3_aa: AWGGLAGSTDTQY
j_call: TRBJ2-3
v_call: TRBV30
clone_size: -

cdr3_aa: ATQTGVMNTEAF
j_call: TRBJ1-1
v_call: TRBV25-1
clone_size: -